The 30 T cell receptor beta chains in this list originate from one sample, sequenced in a study of T-cell reconstitution after alpha-beta-depleted transplantation in children. The TCRbeta library incorporated unique molecular identifiers. TCRdb reprocessed the PCR reads via MiXCR and lists one record per CDR3 protein. Here the sample spans 500,000 to 600,000 distinct CDR3 sequences, about 16% being singletons. Here the sequenced sample was PBMCs from the stem cell graft donor, taken from the stem cell graft. The receptors were sampled from a human donor who donated a stem cell graft to a child with acute lymphoblastic leukemia.

The chain is built from TRBV5-1 and TRBJ2-3, with 11 bases identical to TRBD2. V dropped 3 bases and J dropped 2; count of bases not matched to a gene: 8. Germline V gene lookup returns CDR1 SGHRS and CDR2 YFSETQ. The CDR3 spans 17 residues. The CDR3 loop reads CASSSPGLAEITDTQYF. As DNA, the CDR3 is TGCGCCAGCAGCTCACCGGGACTAGCGGAAATCACAGATACGCAGTATTTT.

In its sample, this clonotype was seen a few times. This chain joins TRBV2 and TRBJ2-6; D is perhaps TRBD1 or TRBD2 (5 bases each). Trimming removed 4 bases from V and 0 bases from J, with 10 bases in between. The CDR3 totals 16 residues. The germline gives CDR1 SNHLY, CDR2 FYNNEI. CDR3: CASSGDGISGANVLTF. Here the CDR3 DNA reads TGTGCCAGCAGTGGGGACGGAATCTCTGGGGCCAACGTCCTGACTTTC.

The J gene is TRBJ2-1, the V gene TRBV7-9; 14 bases match TRBD2. Germline loops: CDR1 SEHNR, CDR2 FQNEAQ (reference sequence). CDR3 length: 16 residues. Unmatched junction bases numbered 7, after V lost 5 bases and J lost 7 bases. CDR3: CASSTAGTSGRNEQFF. The CDR3 DNA follows: TGTGCCAGCAGCACCGCCGGGACTAGCGGGAGAAATGAGCAGTTCTTC. Full variable domain (missing parts from reference TRBV7-9 and TRBJ2-1): DTGVSQNPRHKITKRGQNVTFRCDPISEHNRLYWYRQTLGQGPEFLTYFQNEAQLEKSRLLSDRFSAERPKGSFSTLEIQRTEQGDSAMYLCASSTAGTSGRNEQFFGPGTRLTVL.

CDR3: CSARGRNSSYEQYF. The CDR3 DNA follows: TGCAGTGCTAGGGGCAGAAATAGCTCCTACGAGCAGTACTTC. This sequence joins TRBV20-1 and TRBJ2-7; the D is unclear. Trimming removed 3 bases at V and 0 bases at J, with 12 bases between. The CDR3 is 14 amino acids. CDR1 is DFQATT and CDR2 is SNEGSKA in the germline V gene (reference sequence).

This clonotype was picked up a small number of times. The rearrangement links TRBV12-3 or TRBV12-4 to TRBJ2-1; D is ambiguous. Trimming cost V 8 bases and J 4 bases, with 18 bases left between them. This CDR3 has 15 amino acids. The CDR3 region is CASASPLGAYNEQFF. The CDR3 bases are TGTGCCAGCGCCTCCCCGTTAGGCGCGTACAATGAGCAGTTCTTC.

The chain links TRBV27 to TRBJ2-3; no definite D call. V dropped 10 bases and J dropped 0 bases, with 11 bases sitting between them. This CDR3 contains 13 residues. The germline CDR1 and CDR2 sequences are MNHEY and SMNVEV (reference sequence). CDR3 coding DNA: TGTGCCACCCAGCCCACTAGCACAGATACGCAGTATTTT. Its translation is CATQPTSTDTQYF.

The V call is TRBV9, the J call TRBJ2-7; 10 bases are a match to TRBD1. V trimming: 3 bases; J trimming: 3 bases; junction bases outside the gene matches: 6. The CDR3 runs 15 residues. The germline V gene has CDR1 SGDLS and CDR2 YYNGEE. CDR3 in DNA: TGTGCCAGCAGCGGGATGACAGGGGGCGACTACGAGCAGTACTTC. It translates to CASSGMTGGDYEQYF.

The rearrangement uses TRBV11-3 and TRBJ1-1; D not resolved. V shed 5 bases and J shed 0 bases, with 13 bases lying between them. The CDR3 is made up of 15 amino acids. The germline V gene has CDR1 SGHNT and CDR2 YENEEA. The CDR3 DNA sequence: TGTGCCAGCAGCGCTAATGGACGGTTGAACACTGAAGCTTTCTTT. Protein: CASSANGRLNTEAFF.

The gene calls are TRBV5-1 and TRBJ2-6; TRBD1 matches 11 bases. Unmatched junction bases numbered 6, after V lost 0 bases and J lost 4 bases. Germline V CDR1 and CDR2: SGHRS, YFSETQ. The CDR3 loop spans 18 amino acids. The CDR3 DNA sequence: TGCGCCAGCAGCTTGGACGGACAGGGGGCGAAAGGGGCCAACGTCCTGACTTTC. Protein sequence: CASSLDGQGAKGANVLTF.

Only a few counts were recorded for this clonotype. The V and J genes are TRBV3-1 and TRBJ2-5, with TRBD2 matching 7 bases. V was clipped by 3 bases and J by 4 bases; unmatched bases: 5. The CDR3 runs 14 residues. Germline CDR1 is LGHDT and CDR2 is YNNKEL (reference sequence). CDR3 DNA sequence: TGTGCCAGCAGCCAGAGGGGAGGGCGAGAGACCCAGTACTTC. Translated, it gives CASSQRGGRETQYF.

This chain uses TRBV24-1 with TRBJ1-2; D not certain. Trimming removed 3 bases at V and 7 bases at J, with 8 bases between. The CDR3 runs 12 residues. The germline CDR1 and CDR2 sequences are KGHDR and SFDVKD. The CDR3: CATSDRGVGYTF. CDR3 nucleotide sequence: TGTGCCACCAGTGATCGCGGGGTTGGCTACACCTTC.

This clonotype has more than one count but fewer than ten. The rearrangement uses TRBV10-3 and TRBJ2-1; possible D gene TRBD2, 6 bases. V lost 10 bases, J lost 0 bases, and 16 bases lay in between. The CDR3 is 15 amino acids. Germline loops: CDR1 ENHRY, CDR2 SYGVKD. The CDR3 is CATAAGLSSYNEQFF. Here the CDR3 DNA reads TGTGCCACGGCTGCGGGACTGTCCTCCTACAATGAGCAGTTCTTC.

This clonotype came up a few times. The chain links TRBV20-1 to TRBJ2-5; 11 nucleotides align to TRBD2. The ends lost 3 bases at V and 7 bases at J; junction bases unmatched: 7. This CDR3 is built from 14 residues. The germline V gene has CDR1 DFQATT and CDR2 SNEGSKA (reference sequence). The CDR3 sequence: CSASETSGTVTQYF. The CDR3 bases are TGCAGTGCTAGTGAGACTAGCGGGACGGTGACCCAGTACTTC.

J is TRBJ1-1 and V is TRBV20-1; D unclear. The ends were cut back, 5 bases at V and 5 bases at J, with 18 bases in the middle. This CDR3 contains 14 residues. Germline V gene lookup returns CDR1 DFQATT and CDR2 SNEGSKA (reference sequence). The CDR3 loop is CSAVPAGKETEAFF. In DNA form, the CDR3 reads TGCAGTGCTGTCCCCGCCGGGAAAGAGACTGAAGCTTTCTTT.

This chain uses TRBV25-1 with TRBJ2-7, with 8 nucleotides matching TRBD1. This CDR3 has 13 amino acids. Per the germline V gene, CDR1 is MGHDK and CDR2 is SYGVNS. The trim removed 4 bases at V and 8 bases at J, leaving 7 bases unmatched. CDR3: CASSGDRPVKQYF. In DNA, the CDR3 is TGTGCCAGCAGTGGGGACAGGCCAGTAAAGCAGTACTTC.

In this sample, this clonotype turned up a few times. V gene TRBV4-1 combines with J gene TRBJ2-7, with D hard to call. CDR3 length equals 13 residues. CDR1 MGHRA and CDR2 YSYEKL come from the germline V gene. The V end lost 1 base, the J end lost 4 bases, and 8 bases lay between the germline ends. CDR3 DNA: TGCGCCAGCAGCCAAGCACCCAAATACGAGCAGTACTTC. The encoded protein is CASSQAPKYEQYF.

V and J are TRBV5-1 and TRBJ2-1, with D possibly TRBD1 on 5 matching bases. The CDR3 runs 19 residues. In germline, CDR1 is SGHRS, CDR2 YFSETQ. V lost 3 bases and J lost 3, with 25 bases in between. CDR3 protein: CASSSNYRQFPILYNEQFF. CDR3 DNA: TGCGCCAGCAGCTCAAATTACCGACAGTTCCCCATTCTCTACAATGAGCAGTTCTTC.

This clonotype has just a few counts. The chain couples TRBV5-6 to TRBJ1-5; TRBD1 aligns across 7 bases. The CDR3 sequence is 15 residues long. Trimming took 1 base from V and 2 from J; bases not matched to a gene: 3. Looked up from germline, CDR1 is SGHDT and CDR2 is YYEEEE. CDR3 sequence reads: CASSLFQGGNQPQHF. In DNA form, the CDR3 reads TGTGCCAGCAGCTTGTTTCAGGGGGGCAATCAGCCCCAGCATTTT.

This clonotype was detected a few times. The chain carries TRBV10-1 and TRBJ2-7, with D perhaps TRBD2 (7 bases). Trimming removed 0 bases from V and 5 bases from J, with 14 bases in between. Germline CDR1 reads WNHNN; CDR2 reads SYGVQD (reference sequence). The CDR3 has 15 residues. This CDR3 reads CASSESRGGLHEQYF. The CDR3 bases are TGCGCCAGCAGTGAGTCTCGCGGGGGCCTCCACGAGCAGTACTTC.

The genes are TRBV6-1 and TRBJ2-5; 10 bases agree with TRBD2. The CDR3 is made up of 18 amino acids. Germline CDR1 and CDR2: MNHNS and SASEGT. The V segment lost 6 bases and the J segment 5 bases; nucleotides outside the gene matches: 18. Here the CDR3 DNA reads TGTGCCAGCAGGAATCCACCCGACGCCACTAGCGGGATGGAGACCCAGTACTTC. The encoded protein is CASRNPPDATSGMETQYF.

This rearrangement joins TRBV24-1 to TRBJ1-1; 7 bases agree with TRBD1. V dropped 3 bases and J dropped 8; count of bases not matched to a gene: 8. Germline CDR1 is KGHDR and CDR2 is SFDVKD. This CDR3 region has 14 residues. The CDR3 sequence is CATSDMTGKGEAFF. In DNA, the CDR3 is TGTGCCACCAGTGATATGACAGGGAAGGGGGAAGCTTTCTTT.

This clonotype was seen only a few times. The V and J genes are TRBV27 and TRBJ2-1; no clear D. This CDR3 region has 13 residues. V was cut by 3 bases and J by 5 bases, with 8 bases left in between. Germline V gene lookup returns CDR1 MNHEY and CDR2 SMNVEV (reference sequence). Here the CDR3 reads CASSFGLDNEQFF. The CDR3 nucleotides are TGTGCCAGCAGTTTCGGGCTGGACAATGAGCAGTTCTTC.

This clonotype was seen ten or more times. The CDR3 DNA is TGTGCCAGCAGCTTACGTCGACAGCTTCAAGAGACCCAGTACTTC. This encodes CASSLRRQLQETQYF. The chain is built from TRBV7-8 and TRBJ2-5, with D possibly TRBD1 on 5 matching bases. The CDR3 is 15 residues long. V was clipped by 2 bases and J by 2 bases, with 12 bases between them. Germline V gene data show CDR1 as SGHVS and CDR2 as FQNEAQ.

The table lists this clonotype with a few counts. The chain recombines TRBV6-5 with TRBJ1-4; D is uncertain. V lost 3 bases and J 5 bases, leaving 13 bases between the germline ends. This CDR3 comprises 15 residues. CDR1 and CDR2 from the germline V gene are MNHEY and SVGAGI. CDR3: CASSYFYMRNEKLFF. CDR3 coding DNA: TGTGCCAGCAGTTATTTTTATATGAGAAATGAAAAACTGTTTTTT.

This clonotype was counted a few times. V gene TRBV21-1 combines with J gene TRBJ2-5; whether TRBD2, the table's D call, matches the DNA was not checked. TRBV21-1 is designated a pseudogene. This CDR3 region has 19 residues. The CDR3 region has the DNA TGTGCCAGCAGCTCGACCAACAGACTAGCGGGAGGCCATATTAAGACCCAGTACTTC. It translates to CASSSTNRLAGGHIKTQYF.

The rearrangement joins TRBV5-1 to TRBJ1-6; no definite D call. The V end lost 4 bases, the J end lost 15 bases, and 11 bases lay between the germline ends. The germline V gene has CDR1 SGHRS and CDR2 YFSETQ. The CDR3 has 11 amino acids. This CDR3 reads CASSGNGHLHF. Written as DNA, the CDR3 is TGCGCCAGCAGCGGGAACGGGCACCTCCACTTT.

This clonotype was seen only a few times. The CDR3 DNA follows: TGTGCCAGCAGTTTAGCGCGAGGGAACACTGAAGCTTTCTTT. Translating it yields CASSLARGNTEAFF. The rearrangement joins TRBV12-3 or TRBV12-4 to TRBJ1-1; no firm D call. The CDR3 runs 14 residues. With 0 bases removed from V and 1 base from J, the gap between germline ends came to 6 bases.

This clonotype was detected only a few times. The chain recombines TRBV5-4 with TRBJ1-4, with a weak D call TRBD1 (6 bases). From germline, CDR1 is SGHNT and CDR2 YYREEE (reference sequence). The CDR3 covers 16 residues. V gave up 3 bases and J gave up 4 bases, with 16 bases separating them. In DNA form, the CDR3 reads TGTGCCAGCAGCTCAGGAGACAGGCACTTTAATGAAAAACTGTTTTTT. It encodes CASSSGDRHFNEKLFF. Complete variable domain (other parts from reference TRBV5-4 and TRBJ1-4): ETGVTQSPTHLIKTRGQQVTLRCSSQSGHNTVSWYQQALGQGPQFIFQYYREEENGRGNFPPRFSGLQFPNYSSELNVNALELDDSALYLCASSSGDRHFNEKLFFGSGTQLSVL.

This chain uses TRBV12-3 or TRBV12-4 with TRBJ1-2, with TRBD1 identical over 7 bases. V trimming: 3 bases; J trimming: 4 bases; junction bases outside the gene matches: 8. The CDR3 is 15 amino acids. CDR3 loop: CASSLEGAPGYGYTF. The CDR3 DNA is TGTGCCAGCAGTTTGGAGGGGGCCCCGGGCTATGGCTACACCTTC.

Comment on this clonotype: A junction end diverges from the germline sequence, so it may reflect a read error. The chain is built from TRBV13 and TRBJ2-1; 12 bases agree with TRBD2. This CDR3 spans 15 amino acids. Germline lookup yields CDR1 PRHDT and CDR2 FYEKMQ (reference sequence). The DNA for the CDR3 is TGTGCTAGCAGCTTAGGTCGCGGACTAGCGGGACGGCAGTTCTTC. Its protein product is CASSLGRGLAGRQFF.